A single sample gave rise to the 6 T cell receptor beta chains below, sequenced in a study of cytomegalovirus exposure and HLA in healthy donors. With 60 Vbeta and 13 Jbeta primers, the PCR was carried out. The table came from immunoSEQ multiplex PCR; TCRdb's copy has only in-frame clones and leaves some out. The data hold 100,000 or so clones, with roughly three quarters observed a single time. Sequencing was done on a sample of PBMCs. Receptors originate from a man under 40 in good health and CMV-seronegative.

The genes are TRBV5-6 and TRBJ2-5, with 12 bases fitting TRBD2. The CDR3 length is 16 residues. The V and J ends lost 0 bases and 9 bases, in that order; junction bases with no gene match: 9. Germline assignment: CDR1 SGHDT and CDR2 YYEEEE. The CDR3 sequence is CASSLGLAGGSGAQYF. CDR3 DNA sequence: TGTGCCAGCAGCTTGGGGCTAGCGGGAGGGTCCGGGGCCCAGTACTTC. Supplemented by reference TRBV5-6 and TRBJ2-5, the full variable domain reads DAGVTQSPTHLIKTRGQQVTLRCSPKSGHDTVSWYQQALGQGPQFIFQYYEEEERQRGNFPDRFSGHQFPNYSSELNVNALLLGDSALYLCASSLGLAGGSGAQYFGPGTRLLVL.

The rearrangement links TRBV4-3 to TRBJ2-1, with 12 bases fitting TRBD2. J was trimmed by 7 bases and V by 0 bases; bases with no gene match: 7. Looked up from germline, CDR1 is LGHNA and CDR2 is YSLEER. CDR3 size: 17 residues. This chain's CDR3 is CASSQELAGGFLNEQFF. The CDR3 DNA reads TGCGCCAGCAGCCAAGAACTAGCGGGAGGCTTTTTAAATGAGCAGTTCTTC.

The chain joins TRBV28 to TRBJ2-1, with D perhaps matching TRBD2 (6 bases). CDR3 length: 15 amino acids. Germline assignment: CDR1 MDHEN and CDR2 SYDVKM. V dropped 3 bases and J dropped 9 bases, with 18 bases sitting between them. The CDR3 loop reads CASSLLSKEGSEQFF. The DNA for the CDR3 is TGTGCCAGCAGTTTGTTATCCAAGGAGGGGAGTGAGCAGTTCTTC.

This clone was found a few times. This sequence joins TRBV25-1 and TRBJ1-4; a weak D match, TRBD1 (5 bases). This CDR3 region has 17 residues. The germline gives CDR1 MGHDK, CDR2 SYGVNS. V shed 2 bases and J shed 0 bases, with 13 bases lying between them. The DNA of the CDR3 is TGTGCCAGCAGTGAAAGGGGTTGGGAAGCAACTAATGAAAAACTGTTTTTT. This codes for CASSERGWEATNEKLFF. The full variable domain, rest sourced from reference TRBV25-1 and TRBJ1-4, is EADIYQTPRYLVIGTGKKITLECSQTMGHDKMYWYQQDPGMELHLIHYSYGVNSTEKGDLSSESTVSRIRTEHFPLTLESARPSHTSQYLCASSERGWEATNEKLFFGSGTQLSVL.

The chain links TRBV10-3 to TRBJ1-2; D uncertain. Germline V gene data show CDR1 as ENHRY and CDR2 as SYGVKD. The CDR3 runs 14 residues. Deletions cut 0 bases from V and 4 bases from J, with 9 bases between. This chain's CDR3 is CAISESQDLYGYTF. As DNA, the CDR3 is TGTGCCATCAGTGAGTCTCAGGATCTCTATGGCTACACCTTC.

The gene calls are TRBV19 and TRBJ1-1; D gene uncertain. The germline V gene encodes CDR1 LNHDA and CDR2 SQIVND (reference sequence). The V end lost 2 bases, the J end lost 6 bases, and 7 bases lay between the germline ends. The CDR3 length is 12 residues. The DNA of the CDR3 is TGTGCCAGTAGTATAAACCGAGCTGAAGCTTTCTTT. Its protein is CASSINRAEAFF.